A selection of T cell receptor beta chains follows, all from one sample in a study of T cell responses to AZD1222 COVID-19 vaccine. Assay used: immunoSEQ multiplex PCR; TCRdb lists only in-frame clones, some missing. The sample gives 69,000 or so clones, more than 70% of which show up once; roughly 4.9% is in the top ten. The material was peripheral blood, obtained 28 days after the second dose of the MenACWY control vaccine. The receptors shown here come from an adult who received the MenACWY meningococcal vaccine as a control. CDR3s include the opening cysteine and the closing phenylalanine or tryptophan. The D gene is left open where the match is weak. Rows give clone size only sometimes, using once, few, many, or a class for an expanded clone.

j_call clone_size v_call cdr3_length d_call cdr3_aa cdr3_nt
TRBJ2-3 - TRBV7-8 17 TRBD1 CASSLRRDRGRHYTQYF TGTGCCAGCAGCTTACGTCGGGACAGGGGGCGTCACTATACGCAGTATTTT
TRBJ1-1 - TRBV14 14 - CASSQARVNTEAFF TGTGCCAGCAGCCAAGCCAGGGTGAACACTGAAGCTTTCTTT
TRBJ1-4 - TRBV18 15 TRBD1 CASSPLQGSDEKLFF TGTGCCAGCTCACCCCTACAGGGGTCGGATGAAAAACTGTTTTTT
TRBJ2-1 - TRBV19 14 TRBD2 CASSISSGSYEQFF TGTGCCAGTAGTATCTCTAGCGGGAGCTATGAGCAGTTCTTC
TRBJ1-4 - TRBV28 15 TRBD1 CASSFQTGDNEKLFF TGTGCCAGCAGTTTCCAGACAGGGGATAATGAAAAACTGTTTTTT
TRBJ1-5 - TRBV7-2 13 - CASSRGWGQPQHF TGTGCCAGCAGCCGTGGGTGGGGCCAGCCCCAGCATTTT
TRBJ2-6 - TRBV6-1 16 TRBD1 CASSDIRGRGANVLTF TGTGCCAGCAGTGATATCAGGGGGCGTGGGGCCAACGTCCTGACTTTC
TRBJ2-7 once TRBV5-4 16 - CASSPPGRTSSYEQYF TGTGCCAGCAGCCCACCGGGACGGACCTCTTCCTACGAGCAGTACTTC
TRBJ2-5 - TRBV6-5 15 TRBD1 CASSYSISGGETQYF TGTGCCAGCAGTTACTCGATTTCAGGGGGAGAGACCCAGTACTTC
TRBJ2-2 - TRBV19 18 TRBD2 CASSPGLRASGSAGELFF TGTGCCAGTAGTCCTGGTCTTCGGGCTAGCGGGAGCGCCGGGGAGCTGTTTTTT
TRBJ1-6 once TRBV30 12 - CAWNLRVSPLHF TGTGCCTGGAACCTACGAGTCTCACCCCTCCACTTT
TRBJ2-3 once TRBV29-1 14 - CSVAGVGRPDTQYF TGCAGCGTCGCAGGGGTCGGGCGCCCTGATACGCAGTATTTT